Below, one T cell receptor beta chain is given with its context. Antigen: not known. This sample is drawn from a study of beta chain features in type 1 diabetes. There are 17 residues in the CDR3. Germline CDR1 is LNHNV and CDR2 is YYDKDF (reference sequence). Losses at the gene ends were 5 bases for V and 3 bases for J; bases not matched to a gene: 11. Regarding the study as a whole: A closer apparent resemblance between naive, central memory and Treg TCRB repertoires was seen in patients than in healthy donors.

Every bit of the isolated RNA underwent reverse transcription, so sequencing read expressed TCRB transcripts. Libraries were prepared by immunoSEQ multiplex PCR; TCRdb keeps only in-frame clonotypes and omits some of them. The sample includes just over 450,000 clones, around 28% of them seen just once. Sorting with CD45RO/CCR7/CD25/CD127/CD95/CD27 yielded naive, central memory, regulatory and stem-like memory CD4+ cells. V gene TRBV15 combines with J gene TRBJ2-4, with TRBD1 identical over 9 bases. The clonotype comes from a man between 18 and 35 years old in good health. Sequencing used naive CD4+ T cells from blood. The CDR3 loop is CATSPRTGDSGKNIQYF. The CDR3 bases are TGTGCCACCAGCCCGAGGACAGGGGATAGTGGCAAAAACATTCAGTACTTC. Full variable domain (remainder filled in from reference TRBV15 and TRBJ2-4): DAMVIQNPRYQVTQFGKPVTLSCSQTLNHNVMYWYQQKSSQAPKLLFHYYDKDFNNEADTPDNFQSRRPNTSFCFLDIRSPGLGDTAMYLCATSPRTGDSGKNIQYFGAGTRLSVL.